This T cell receptor (beta chain) was captured by sequencing in a study of T-cell memory formation after mild COVID-19. For the study at large: Across donors, TCR clusters were largely donor specific.

The ends lost 0 bases at V and 8 bases at J; junction bases unmatched: 15. Per germline, CDR1 SGHKS and CDR2 YYEKEE (reference sequence). This CDR3 is built from 18 residues. Sample barcodes and UMIs were carried by the TCR alpha and TCR beta cDNA libraries that 5'RACE generated with constant-segment primers. TCRdb reanalysed the 5' RACE reads using MiXCR and keeps one entry per CDR3 protein. The sample lists about 110,000 distinct CDR3 sequences; about an eighth were seen once. General observations from the study: The study found balanced CD4/CD8 in clones contracting day 15 to 85 and a CD4+ lean in later expanders.

Of note for this clonotype: The antigen is not known.

V usage is TRBV5-5 and J usage is TRBJ2-1; 9 bases are a match to TRBD1. The source is an adult woman who had mild COVID-19 (a few samples of this study predate the infection). Cell type and time point are not known. The sample comprised PBMCs or a T cell subset sorted from them (not recorded which). The CDR3 bases are TGTGCCAGCAGCTTGGATGGGACAGGGCATCTAGTGGGCTATGAGCAGTTCTTC. Translated: CASSLDGTGHLVGYEQFF.